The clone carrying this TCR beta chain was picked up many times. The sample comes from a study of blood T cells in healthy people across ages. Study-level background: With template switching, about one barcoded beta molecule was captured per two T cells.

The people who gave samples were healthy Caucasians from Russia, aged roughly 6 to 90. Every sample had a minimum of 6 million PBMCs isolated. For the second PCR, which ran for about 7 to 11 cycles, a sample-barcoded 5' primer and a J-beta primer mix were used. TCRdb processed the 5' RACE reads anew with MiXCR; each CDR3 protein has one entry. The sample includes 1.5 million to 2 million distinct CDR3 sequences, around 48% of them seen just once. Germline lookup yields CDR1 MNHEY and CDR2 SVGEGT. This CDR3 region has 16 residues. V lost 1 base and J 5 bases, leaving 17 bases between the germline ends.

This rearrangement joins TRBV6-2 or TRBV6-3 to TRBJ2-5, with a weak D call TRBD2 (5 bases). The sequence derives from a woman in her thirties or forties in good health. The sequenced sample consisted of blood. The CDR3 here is CASSYWTAIGEETQYF. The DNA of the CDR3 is TGTGCCAGCAGTTACTGGACTGCGATAGGAGAGGAGACCCAGTACTTC.